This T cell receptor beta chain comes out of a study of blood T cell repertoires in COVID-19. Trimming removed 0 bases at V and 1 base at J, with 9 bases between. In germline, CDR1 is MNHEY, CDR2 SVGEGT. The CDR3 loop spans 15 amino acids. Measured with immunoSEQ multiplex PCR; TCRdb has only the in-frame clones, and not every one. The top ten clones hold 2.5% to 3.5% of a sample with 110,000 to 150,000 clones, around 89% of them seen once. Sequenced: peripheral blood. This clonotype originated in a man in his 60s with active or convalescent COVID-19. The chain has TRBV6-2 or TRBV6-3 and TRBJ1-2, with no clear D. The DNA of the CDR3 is TGTGCCAGCAGTTACTCTGGGCAGCTTAACTATGGCTACACCTTC. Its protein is CASSYSGQLNYGYTF.